This T cell receptor beta chain is drawn from a study of response to subunit inactivated influenza vaccine. Study-wide results and caveats: Seasonal influenza vaccination, on each occasion, was suggested by the authors to recruit few new T cells.

TCRdb reprocessed the RT-PCR reads via MiXCR and lists one record per CDR3 protein. The profile covers more than 200,000 distinct CDR3 sequences, with 9% to 15% appearing a single time and approximately 7.8% taken by the ten largest. With regard to this clonotype: Its target is unknown.

This CDR3 has 16 amino acids. Per germline, CDR1 GTSNPN and CDR2 SVGIG (reference sequence). V was trimmed by 2 bases and J by 0 bases, leaving 16 bases between them. The sequencing used non-naive T cells sorted from PBMCs, collected approximately 15 days before vaccination. V gene TRBV30 combines with J gene TRBJ1-1, with TRBD1 as a possible D gene (6 bases). This receptor was taken from a man between 50 and 59 years old who received an inactivated influenza vaccine. The CDR3 protein is CAWSTRLGAVNTEAFF. The CDR3 DNA sequence: TGTGCCTGGAGTACCCGCCTGGGGGCGGTGAACACTGAAGCTTTCTTT.